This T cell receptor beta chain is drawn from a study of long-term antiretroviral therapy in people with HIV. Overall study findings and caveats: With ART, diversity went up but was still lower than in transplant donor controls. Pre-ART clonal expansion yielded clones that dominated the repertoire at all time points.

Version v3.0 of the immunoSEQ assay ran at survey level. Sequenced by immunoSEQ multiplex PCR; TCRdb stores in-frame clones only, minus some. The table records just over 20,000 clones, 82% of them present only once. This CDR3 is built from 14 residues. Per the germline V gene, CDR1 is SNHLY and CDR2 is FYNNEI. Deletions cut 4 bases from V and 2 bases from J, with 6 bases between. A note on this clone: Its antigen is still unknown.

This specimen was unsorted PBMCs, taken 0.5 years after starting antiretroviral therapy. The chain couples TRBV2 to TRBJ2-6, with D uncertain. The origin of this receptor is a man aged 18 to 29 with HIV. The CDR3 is CASSGRTGANVLTF. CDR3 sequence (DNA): TGTGCCAGCAGTGGACGTACTGGGGCCAACGTCCTGACTTTC.